Below are 18 T cell receptor beta chains sequenced from a single sample in a study of OX40 agonist ivuxolimab in advanced cancers. The protocol was immunoSEQ multiplex PCR, while the TCRdb copy is restricted to in-frame clones and leaves out a portion. The table lists roughly 59,000 clones, nearly 90% of them singletons. The sample was CD4+ or CD8+ T cells sorted from blood, taken in a trial of the OX40 agonist ivuxolimab. Receptors were obtained from an adult with an advanced solid tumor such as melanoma, head and neck, liver or kidney cancer.

The V and J genes are TRBV28 and TRBJ2-7; D is perhaps TRBD2 (5 bases). Trimming removed 2 bases at V and 3 bases at J, with 8 bases between. This CDR3 has 13 amino acids. Germline V gene data show CDR1 as MDHEN and CDR2 as SYDVKM. Here the CDR3 reads CASSLEGNYEQYF. CDR3 DNA: TGTGCCAGCAGTTTAGAGGGAAACTACGAGCAGTACTTC.

J is TRBJ2-1 and V is TRBV6-1, with D tentatively TRBD1 (5 bases). V lost 3 bases and J lost 8, with 26 bases in between. The CDR3 contains 18 residues. Looked up from germline, CDR1 is MNHNS and CDR2 is SASEGT. The CDR3 bases are TGTGCCAGCAGTGATCAGCCTCAGGGTAGACTTAAGGGCTATGAGCAGTTCTTC. Protein: CASSDQPQGRLKGYEQFF.

The V gene is TRBV6-5, the J gene TRBJ2-3; D possibly matches TRBD1 or TRBD2 (5 bases each). CDR1 and CDR2 (germline): MNHEY, SVGAGI. Trimming left V 2 bases short and J 8 bases short, with 11 bases between. The CDR3 totals 13 residues. DNA of the CDR3: TGTGCCAGCAGTTACGAGGGTGGGGGTACGCAGTATTTT. This encodes CASSYEGGGTQYF.

The V and J genes are TRBV15 and TRBJ1-3; D is unresolved. This CDR3 spans 15 amino acids. Germline V lookup: CDR1 LNHNV, CDR2 YYDKDF (reference sequence). V was clipped by 3 bases and J by 0 bases, with 9 bases between them. The chain's CDR3 is CATSSGGYSGNTIYF. CDR3 sequence (DNA): TGTGCCACCAGCAGTGGCGGATACTCTGGAAACACCATATATTTT.

The CDR3 sequence is CASSEVAGRTDTQYF. The DNA for the CDR3 is TGTGCCAGCAGTGAGGTAGCGGGACGCACAGATACGCAGTATTTT. The chain employs TRBV6-4 and TRBJ2-3; 8 nucleotides agree with TRBD2. The V gene's germline CDR1 is MRHNA and CDR2 SNTAGT. J gave up 1 base and V 3 bases, and 3 bases lay outside the gene matches. This CDR3 region has 15 residues.

V usage is TRBV9 and J usage is TRBJ2-1; 15 bases align to TRBD2. The CDR3 totals 16 residues. Germline V gene sequence: CDR1 SGDLS, CDR2 YYNGEE. Unmatched junction bases numbered 8, after V lost 4 bases and J lost 9 bases. The CDR3 coding sequence is TGTGCCAGCAGCCCACGGACTAGCGGGGGGGCCGTTGAGCAGTTCTTC. Protein sequence: CASSPRTSGGAVEQFF.

The chain is built from TRBV19 and TRBJ2-7, with D uncertain. This CDR3 is built from 12 residues. Germline-derived CDR1 and CDR2 are LNHDA and SQIVND (reference sequence). Trimming removed 3 bases from V and 3 bases from J, with 6 bases in between. The CDR3 bases are TGTGCCAGTAGTATGAAGGGCTACGAGCAGTACTTC. Amino acid sequence: CASSMKGYEQYF.

The rearrangement uses TRBV9 and TRBJ2-5; no clear D gene. V lost 2 bases, J lost 2 bases, and 16 bases lay in between. CDR1 is SGDLS and CDR2 is YYNGEE in the germline V gene. The CDR3 sequence is 16 residues long. CDR3 bases: TGTGCCAGCAGCGTTAGCCCGGTCGTCGAACAAGAGACCCAGTACTTC. Translated: CASSVSPVVEQETQYF.

The J gene is TRBJ2-7, the V gene TRBV9; maybe TRBD1 (6 bases). CDR1 and CDR2 (germline): SGDLS, YYNGEE. This CDR3 is 15 amino acids long. The V end was cut by 0 bases, the J end by 3 bases, with 13 bases between. CDR3 residues: CASSVVAEGGYEQYF. In DNA form, the CDR3 reads TGTGCCAGCAGCGTAGTGGCGGAAGGGGGCTACGAGCAGTACTTC.

The V and J genes are TRBV7-2 and TRBJ1-1; D uncertain. CDR1 and CDR2 from the germline V gene are SGHTA and FQGNSA. The CDR3 extends over 14 amino acids. Trimming removed 3 bases at V and 2 bases at J, with 10 bases between. The CDR3 DNA reads TGTGCCAGCAGCTTTCAGTACACAAACACTGAAGCTTTCTTT. This gives the protein CASSFQYTNTEAFF. The whole variable domain, filled in from reference TRBV7-2 and TRBJ1-1, reads GAGVSQSPSNKVTEKGKDVELRCDPISGHTALYWYRQSLGQGLEFLIYFQGNSAPDKSGLPSDRFSAERTGGSVSTLTIQRTQQEDSAVYLCASSFQYTNTEAFFGQGTRLTVV.

V is TRBV28 and J is TRBJ2-5, with a tentative D call TRBD1 (6 bases). Gene TRBJ2-7 matches the end of the DNA better, so the J call may be wrong. CDR1 is MDHEN, CDR2 SYDVKM, per germline. This CDR3 is built from 16 residues. Here the CDR3 DNA reads TGTGCCAGCAGCCCTCGTGCTCGGACAGAGATCTACGAGCAGTACTTC. It codes for CASSPRARTEIYEQYF.

The chain is built from TRBV7-2 and TRBJ1-5; D possibly corresponds to TRBD1 (5 bases). Trimming left V 3 bases short and J 5 bases short, with 14 bases between. The CDR3 is 15 amino acids. Germline-derived CDR1 and CDR2 are SGHTA and FQGNSA. CDR3 sequence reads: CASSLGRVGDQPQHF. CDR3 coding DNA: TGTGCCAGCAGCTTGGGTCGGGTAGGGGATCAGCCCCAGCATTTT.

The rearrangement uses TRBV9 and TRBJ1-4; no clear D gene. CDR1 SGDLS and CDR2 YYNGEE come from the germline V gene. The CDR3 contains 14 residues. V was trimmed by 3 bases and J by 1 base, leaving 7 bases between them. The CDR3 region has the DNA TGTGCCAGCAGCGAGGAGGGAACTAATGAAAAACTGTTTTTT. Its protein product is CASSEEGTNEKLFF.

The gene calls are TRBV28 and TRBJ2-1, with 11 bases lining up with TRBD2. Germline CDR1 MDHEN, CDR2 SYDVKM. J was trimmed by 0 bases and V by 7 bases; bases with no gene match: 20. This CDR3 contains 21 residues. DNA of the CDR3: TGTGCCAGCAAAGGACAGGGGTTACGACTAGCGGGGTTGAGCTCCTACAATGAGCAGTTCTTC. This translates into CASKGQGLRLAGLSSYNEQFF. Filled out from reference TRBV28 and TRBJ2-1, the complete variable domain reads DVKVTQSSRYLVKRTGEKVFLECVQDMDHENMFWYRQDPGLGLRLIYFSYDVKMKEKGDIPEGYSVSREKKERFSLILESASTNQTSMYLCASKGQGLRLAGLSSYNEQFFGPGTRLTVL.

The rearrangement uses TRBV5-4 and TRBJ2-2; perhaps TRBD1 as D (6 bases). V lost 7 bases to trimming and J lost 2 bases, with 9 bases between them. The CDR3 loop spans 13 amino acids. The germline V gene encodes CDR1 SGHNT and CDR2 YYREEE (reference sequence). CDR3 loop: CASEGQNTGELFF. CDR3 bases: TGTGCCAGCGAGGGACAAAACACCGGGGAGCTGTTTTTT.

This rearrangement joins TRBV29-1 to TRBJ1-1, with a weak D call TRBD1 (5 bases). Trimming left V 3 bases short and J 3 bases short, with 14 bases between. The CDR3 is made up of 14 amino acids. Germline V CDR1 and CDR2: SQVTM, ANQGSEA. The CDR3 loop is CSVDGYEGDTEAFF. In DNA, the CDR3 is TGCAGCGTTGACGGGTACGAAGGGGACACTGAAGCTTTCTTT.

The chain carries TRBV7-6 and TRBJ1-3; no definite D call. The V gene lost 2 bases and the J gene lost 2 bases, with 4 bases spanning the gap. Germline assignment: CDR1 SGHVS and CDR2 FNYEAQ. This CDR3 comprises 13 residues. CDR3 bases: TGTGCCAGCAGCTTACAGACTGGAAACACCATATATTTT. The encoded protein is CASSLQTGNTIYF.

J is TRBJ2-3 and V is TRBV2; the D gene is possibly TRBD2 (6 bases). V lost 3 bases, J lost 2 bases, and 9 bases lay in between. CDR1 SNHLY and CDR2 FYNNEI come from the germline V gene. The CDR3 has 14 amino acids. The CDR3 DNA reads TGTGCCAGCAGTGAGGGGGGTGCCACAGATACGCAGTATTTT. This encodes CASSEGGATDTQYF.